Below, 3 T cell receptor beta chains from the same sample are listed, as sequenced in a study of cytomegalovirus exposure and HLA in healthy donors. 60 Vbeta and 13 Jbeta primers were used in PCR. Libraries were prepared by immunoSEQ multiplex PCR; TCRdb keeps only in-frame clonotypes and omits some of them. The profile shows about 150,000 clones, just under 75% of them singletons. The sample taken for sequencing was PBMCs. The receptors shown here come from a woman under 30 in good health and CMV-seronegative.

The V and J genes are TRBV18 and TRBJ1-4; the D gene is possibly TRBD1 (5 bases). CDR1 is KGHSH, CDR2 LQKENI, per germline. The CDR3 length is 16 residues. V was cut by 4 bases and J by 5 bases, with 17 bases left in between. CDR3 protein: CASSLRRDVRNEKLFF. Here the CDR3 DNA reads TGTGCCAGCTCACTCCGGAGGGACGTTCGGAATGAAAAACTGTTTTTT.

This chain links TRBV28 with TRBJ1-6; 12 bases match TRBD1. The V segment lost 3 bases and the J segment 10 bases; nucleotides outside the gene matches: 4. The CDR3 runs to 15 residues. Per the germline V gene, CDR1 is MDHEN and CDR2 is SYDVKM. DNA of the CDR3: TGTGCCAGCAGTTTGGGGACAGGGGGCGTCTCACCCCTCCACTTT. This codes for CASSLGTGGVSPLHF.

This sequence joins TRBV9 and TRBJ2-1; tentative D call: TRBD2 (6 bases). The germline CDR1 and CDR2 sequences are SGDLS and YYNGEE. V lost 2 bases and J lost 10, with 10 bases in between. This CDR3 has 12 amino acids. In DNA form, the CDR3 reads TGTGCCAGCAGCGTGGGACTTTCGGAGCAGTTCTTC. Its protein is CASSVGLSEQFF.